This TCR beta chain was sequenced in a study of T cells in Graves' hyperthyroidism and ophthalmopathy. PBMCs were collected from a 10 ml volume of fresh peripheral blood. This clonotype was recorded many times. Researchers took RNA transcripts and amplified the TCR beta CDR3 regions from them. When the TCR CDR3 underwent first-round RT-PCR, the HTBI primer set was used. Each CDR3 protein is one row after TCRdb ran MiXCR on the multiplex PCR reads. The table has roughly 400,000 distinct CDR3 sequences, over 13% seen once. The junction had 4 bases not matched to a gene; V was cut back by 4 bases and J by 4 bases. From germline, CDR1 is MNHEY and CDR2 SMNVEV (reference sequence). The CDR3 totals 14 residues.

The sample was blood. The TCR comes from a man aged 50-60 years with Graves' ophthalmopathy. The chain uses TRBV27 and TRBJ1-5; 7 positions match TRBD1. CDR3 loop: CASSSGTVNQPQHF. In DNA form, the CDR3 reads TGTGCCAGCAGTTCCGGGACAGTTAATCAGCCCCAGCATTTT.